Shown below are 20 T cell receptor beta chains from a single sample sequenced in a study of blood T cell repertoires in COVID-19. Method: immunoSEQ multiplex PCR; TCRdb's copy keeps in-frame clones and lacks some. The data show roughly 9,900 clones, with around 80% seen just once and roughly a quarter held by the top ten. The sample comprised peripheral blood. Receptors originate from a man aged 55 to 70 with active COVID-19.

This sequence joins TRBV3-1 (or the pseudogene TRBV3-2) and TRBJ1-6, with D uncertain. The length of the CDR3 is 15 residues. Germline V gene lookup returns CDR1 LGHDT and CDR2 YNNKEL (reference sequence). V dropped 4 bases and J dropped 10 bases, with 17 bases sitting between them. This chain's CDR3 is CASSPIPTGNSPLHF. As DNA, the CDR3 is TGTGCCAGCAGCCCGATTCCGACGGGGAACTCACCCCTCCACTTT.

The CDR3 DNA sequence: TGTGCCAGCAGCTTACTGGCAGCCTACGAGCAGTACTTC. Its protein is CASSLLAAYEQYF. The rearrangement uses TRBV11-1 and TRBJ2-7, with D unclear. This CDR3 spans 13 amino acids. The V gene lost 2 bases and the J gene lost 2 bases, with 7 bases spanning the gap. Germline loops: CDR1 SGHAT, CDR2 FQDESV (reference sequence).

Only one count was recorded for this clone. The chain recombines TRBV6-1 with TRBJ2-1; tentative D call: TRBD2 (6 bases). The germline V gene has CDR1 MNHNS and CDR2 SASEGT. Trimming pared 3 bases from V and 4 bases from J, leaving 10 bases between. The CDR3 covers 14 residues. The CDR3 DNA is TGTGCCAGCAGTGAGTTAGCGGATTACAATGAGCAGTTCTTC. Residues: CASSELADYNEQFF.

The chain links TRBV6-4 to TRBJ2-2; TRBD1 aligns across 8 bases. CDR3 length: 14 residues. Per germline, CDR1 MRHNA and CDR2 SNTAGT. V lost 4 bases, J lost 6 bases, and 4 bases stayed unmatched. Here the CDR3 reads CASSANRGSGELFF. CDR3 nucleotides: TGTGCCAGCAGTGCAAACAGGGGGTCCGGGGAGCTGTTTTTT.

V is TRBV5-6 and J is TRBJ2-5, with D maybe TRBD2 (5 bases). V was clipped by 6 bases and J by 7 bases, with 22 bases between them. Germline CDR1 and CDR2: SGHDT and YYEEEE. This CDR3 is built from 15 residues. This chain's CDR3 is CASKLRGSPMWTQYF. The CDR3 coding sequence is TGTGCCAGCAAGCTCAGAGGGAGCCCTATGTGGACCCAGTACTTC.

The chain uses TRBV7-2 and TRBJ2-2; 8 bases align to TRBD1. Per the germline V gene, CDR1 is SGHTA and CDR2 is FQGNSA. V shed 6 bases and J 0 bases; nucleotides not matched to a gene: 6. CDR3 length: 16 amino acids. The CDR3 sequence: CASSLDRVANTGELFF. The CDR3 DNA reads TGTGCCAGCAGTCTGGACAGGGTCGCGAACACCGGGGAGCTGTTTTTT. The full variable domain, completed using reference TRBV7-2 and TRBJ2-2, is GAGVSQSPSNKVTEKGKDVELRCDPISGHTALYWYRQSLGQGLEFLIYFQGNSAPDKSGLPSDRFSAERTGGSVSTLTIQRTQQEDSAVYLCASSLDRVANTGELFFGEGSRLTVL.

This clone showed up just once. The J gene is TRBJ2-3, the V gene TRBV2; TRBD2 agrees at 10 bases. Germline trimming cut 1 base from V and 4 bases from J; bases unmatched to any gene: 8. The CDR3 length is 17 residues. CDR1 and CDR2 from the germline V gene are SNHLY and FYNNEI. CDR3 in amino acids: CASSEVSGLAVPDTQYF. The DNA of the CDR3 is TGTGCCAGCAGTGAAGTATCCGGACTAGCGGTGCCAGATACGCAGTATTTT.

The chain combines TRBV5-1 with TRBJ2-5, with D uncertain. Deletions cut 4 bases from V and 4 bases from J, with 11 bases between. CDR3 length: 13 residues. The germline V gene encodes CDR1 SGHRS and CDR2 YFSETQ. The CDR3 is CASSRGEGETQYF. The DNA of the CDR3 is TGCGCCAGCAGCCGAGGAGAAGGAGAGACCCAGTACTTC.

This clone has only one observation. This chain uses TRBV29-1 with TRBJ2-1; 10 nucleotides align to TRBD1. This CDR3 contains 14 residues. V was clipped by 6 bases and J by 7 bases; unmatched bases: 9. The V gene's germline CDR1 is SQVTM and CDR2 ANQGSEA. The CDR3, as DNA: TGCAGCGTCAGGGGGACAGGGGACTGGAATGAGCAGTTCTTC. It encodes CSVRGTGDWNEQFF.

The rearrangement uses TRBV10-3 and TRBJ2-3; D not certain. The CDR3 totals 15 residues. Germline V CDR1 and CDR2: ENHRY, SYGVKD. Trimming took off 2 bases at V and 7 bases at J, with 16 bases between the two ends. The CDR3: CAISEDIGLRNTQYF. In nucleotides, the CDR3 is TGTGCCATCAGTGAGGACATCGGCCTAAGGAATACGCAGTATTTT.

The chain combines TRBV15 with TRBJ2-4; 12 nucleotides align to TRBD2. The CDR3 length is 20 residues. Germline CDR1 LNHNV, CDR2 YYDKDF (reference sequence). V gave up 0 bases and J gave up 0 bases; unmatched junction bases: 9. Here the CDR3 reads CATSRDQGLAGGLAKNIQYF. CDR3 DNA sequence: TGTGCCACCAGCAGAGATCAGGGGCTAGCGGGAGGGTTAGCCAAAAACATTCAGTACTTC.

The chain carries TRBV10-1 and TRBJ2-1; D is unclear. The germline V and J ends were trimmed by 2 bases and 3 bases, with 8 bases remaining between them. The CDR3 spans 14 residues. CDR1 WNHNN and CDR2 SYGVQD come from the germline V gene (reference sequence). CDR3 sequence reads: CASSESELYNEQFF. The CDR3 nucleotides are TGCGCCAGCAGTGAGAGCGAACTCTACAATGAGCAGTTCTTC.

The chain employs TRBV5-6 and TRBJ2-2; 7 nucleotides agree with TRBD2. The V and J ends lost 1 base and 5 bases, in that order; junction bases with no gene match: 5. Germline lookup yields CDR1 SGHDT and CDR2 YYEEEE. This CDR3 has 15 residues. CDR3 nucleotides: TGTGCCAGCAGCTTGCCCGGGACTAAAACCGGGGAGCTGTTTTTT. Its protein is CASSLPGTKTGELFF.

This chain links TRBV3-1 (or the pseudogene TRBV3-2) with TRBJ1-1; 7 bases map to TRBD1. The CDR3 loop spans 15 amino acids. Germline lookup yields CDR1 LGHDT and CDR2 YNNKEL (reference sequence). V trimming: 1 base; J trimming: 0 bases; junction bases outside the gene matches: 2. The CDR3 sequence is CASSQVGQMNTEAFF. The CDR3 nucleotides read TGTGCCAGCAGCCAAGTGGGACAGATGAACACTGAAGCTTTCTTT.

This clone was seen only once. The chain couples TRBV7-2 to TRBJ1-5; tentatively, D is TRBD1 (6 bases). CDR1 SGHTA and CDR2 FQGNSA come from the germline V gene. The CDR3 is 18 amino acids. V lost 1 base to trimming and J lost 1 base, with 17 bases between them. The CDR3 reads CASSLEGIRGQSNQPQHF. The DNA of the CDR3 is TGTGCCAGCAGCTTAGAGGGTATTAGGGGACAAAGCAATCAGCCCCAGCATTTT.

CDR3 DNA: TGTGCCATCATAGGGACAGCCGAGTCCACTGAAGCTTTCTTT. Protein sequence: CAIIGTAESTEAFF. The chain links TRBV28 to TRBJ1-1; TRBD1 matches at 7 bases. Per germline, CDR1 MDHEN and CDR2 SYDVKM. With 10 bases clipped from V and 4 bases from J, the junction kept 12 bases outside the gene matches. This CDR3 contains 14 residues.

The chain couples TRBV11-1 to TRBJ1-1, with D possibly matching TRBD1 (5 bases). Trimming stripped 2 bases from V and 5 bases from J, with 15 bases between. Per the germline V gene, CDR1 is SGHAT and CDR2 is FQDESV (reference sequence). The CDR3 is made up of 15 amino acids. The CDR3 loop reads CASSLNGARATEAFF. The CDR3 DNA is TGTGCCAGCAGCTTAAATGGCGCCAGGGCGACTGAAGCTTTCTTT.

The chain has TRBV28 and TRBJ2-7; D is unclear. Germline V lookup: CDR1 MDHEN, CDR2 SYDVKM. The CDR3 has 12 amino acids. V was cut by 3 bases and J by 7 bases, with 10 bases left in between. CDR3 coding DNA: TGTGCCAGCAGTTTGACCTACTATGAGCAGTACTTC. It translates to CASSLTYYEQYF.

This rearrangement joins TRBV19 to TRBJ2-7; unclear D gene. The germline V and J ends were trimmed by 1 base and 4 bases, with 8 bases remaining between them. The CDR3 contains 13 residues. Germline-derived CDR1 and CDR2 are LNHDA and SQIVND (reference sequence). The CDR3 DNA sequence: TGTGCCAGTAGTATAGCATACGGGTACGAGCAGTACTTC. Residues: CASSIAYGYEQYF.

This sequence joins TRBV29-1 and TRBJ1-2; D is perhaps TRBD1 (6 bases). CDR3 length: 14 amino acids. V lost 6 bases and J lost 3, with 17 bases in between. Germline lookup yields CDR1 SQVTM and CDR2 ANQGSEA. CDR3 coding DNA: TGCAGCGTGGAGGGGGGGGCAGGGGACTATGGCTACACCTTC. Translating gives CSVEGGAGDYGYTF. Looking up the rest from reference TRBV29-1 and TRBJ1-2 gives the full variable domain: SAVISQKPSRDICQRGTSLTIQCQVDSQVTMMFWYRQQPGQSLTLIATANQGSEATYESGFVIDKFPISRPNLTFSTLTVSNMSPEDSSIYLCSVEGGAGDYGYTFGSGTRLTVV.